This TCR beta chain was recovered during a study of graft-versus-host responses after intestinal transplantation. Study summary: Transplants given to recipients were multivisceral, liver-intestinal, or isolated intestinal. Study conclusions and caveats: Maximum circulating GvH clone levels tracked with early post-transplant HvG decreases.

Data came from immunoSEQ multiplex PCR; TCRdb stores just in-frame clones and leaves some out. Of about 14,000 clones in the sample, 33% are singletons; the top ten hold under 7.5%. The germline gives CDR1 GTSNPN, CDR2 SVGIG (reference sequence). Trimming removed 3 bases from V and 6 bases from J; junction bases left unmatched: 14. The length of the CDR3 is 16 residues. The researchers put around 200,000 CFSE-labeled responder cells into plates with around 200,000 irradiated, violet-dye-labeled stimulator cells. This TCR derives from a human patient who received an intestinal transplant. The input for sequencing was alloreactive CD4+ T cells from a mixed lymphocyte reaction culture, taken before intestinal transplant. Subset indicated: CFSE-low proliferating T cells sorted from roughly 6-day pre-transplant mixed lymphocyte reaction (GvH or HvG direction). V gene TRBV30 combines with J gene TRBJ2-3; 8 nucleotides match TRBD2. The CDR3 is CAWREVAGLGPDTQYF. In DNA, the CDR3 is TGTGCCTGGAGAGAAGTAGCGGGATTGGGGCCGGATACGCAGTATTTT.